The source of this T cell receptor (beta chain) is a study of blood T cells in healthy people across ages (dated by TCRdb to between 2014 and 2017). At the level of the whole study: In model experiments, template switching captured about one uniquely barcoded TCR beta cDNA molecule for every two T cells. The study measured age-related changes in TCR beta repertoire diversity using deep sequencing normalized with unique cDNA molecular identifiers. Four age groups were formed from the donors: young (average roughly 15 years), middle-aged (approximately 40), aged (approximately 60) and long-lived (about 80). Donors of different ages were randomly distributed across sequencing lanes to avoid experimental bias. For two donors (one aged 18 to 30 and one aged 80 or older), the study analyzed two additional independent replicas of 1 million unique cDNA reads from the same blood draw.

Systemically healthy Caucasian individuals from Russia, some 40 in total and aged about 6 to 95 years, were included as donors. Each donor gave about 11 milliliters of peripheral blood, drawn into EDTA-treated Vacutainer tubes. Ficoll-Paque density-gradient centrifugation was used to isolate PBMCs, with at least 6.5 million per sample. Trizol reagent was used to extract total RNA from PBMCs, with at least 5.5 micrograms per sample. The percentages of naive CD45RAhigh/CD27high T cells were determined by flow cytometry on a PBMC aliquot from every donor. The research as a whole found: A strong correlation was found between observed TCR beta diversity and the percentage of naive T cells measured by flow cytometry. Estimates of total diversity based on one million sequenced T cells were considered lower bounds and underestimates. Compared with the aged group, more naive CD4+ T cells, fewer expanded clones and increased TCR diversity were shown by the long-lived group, suggesting age selection. Because donor CMV infection status was unknown, age-related changes in expanded clonotypes were potentially confounded. As age increased, observed TCR beta diversity per million T cells dropped in a roughly linear way, and a significant reduction was already evident by age about 36. Because profiling used bulk unsorted PBMCs, naive and antigen-experienced compartments could not be compared conclusively.

This clonotype has only a few counts. The antigen this receptor binds is unknown. No quality values exist for individual bases; no much larger clone is one base distant. Library construction relied on 5' RACE. For sequencing, an Illumina HiSeq 2500 was employed. A second PCR of about 6 to 12 cycles was performed with a sample-barcoded 5' primer and a J-beta primer mix. A unique molecular identifier was introduced onto each TCR beta cDNA molecule by a template-switch 5' adaptor carrying 12 random nucleotides. At least 2.5 million CDR3-containing paired-end reads were obtained from each sample. The Mint cDNA synthesis kit, primed by a TRBC-specific oligonucleotide, was used to synthesize first-strand cDNA from all RNA. After uracil-DNA glycosylase treatment, a first 18-cycle PCR used universal primers M1SS and BC2_uni_R on all cDNA. As for the authors' bioinformatics: For normalization, 1 million high-quality reads were randomly selected from each sample, with every read carrying a distinct molecular identifier. Instead of being binned into consensus sequences, reads that shared molecular identifiers were thrown out. MiTCR, set to a Q25 quality threshold and the strictest error-elimination algorithm, was used for CDR3 identification, clonotype clustering and error correction. A nonparametric unseen species model with Euler transformation was used to estimate a lower bound on total TCR beta diversity. The public reads were quality trimmed at Q25 with fastp and then assembled into clones with MiXCR by TCRdb, keeping productive beta chains. Every CDR3 protein is listed once, alongside the most common genes and DNA of its rows. These V and J calls rely on TCRdb rather than the paper's analysis. Within this sample are approximately 1.5 million distinct CDR3 sequences, with around 36% of them counted one time only. Jointly, the top ten make up 10% to 12% of the sample.

Taken from cysteine to phenylalanine, the CDR3 has 17 residues. Of all the DNA, just the CDR3 is kept, 51 bases in frame from base 1. The germline V gene encodes CDR1 MGHRA and CDR2 YSYEKL. The V end gives up 0 bases and the J end 5 bases, leaving 10 bases in the junction not matched to a gene. The source of this sequence is a woman aged 25-40 years in good health. The chain joins TRBV4-1 to TRBJ2-1, and TRBD2 aligns with 7 junction nucleotides. Input material: blood. For the CDR3, the sequence is CASSQDKPSGEDNEQFF. The nucleotide sequence is given as TGCGCCAGCAGCCAAGATAAGCCTAGCGGAGAAGACAATGAGCAGTTCTTC.